The 22 T cell receptor beta chains below come from one sample, sequenced in a study of naive and memory T cell subsets. Their target antigens are unknown. The beta constant-region primer was an equimolar mix of two oligonucleotides covering TRBC1 and TRBC2. The ligated cDNA underwent four PCR rounds using SP2 and nested alpha and beta constant-region primers. TCRdb re-called the UMI-ligation and nested PCR reads through MiXCR, storing one row per CDR3 protein. The top ten hold roughly 0.63% of the sample, which has 120,000 to 150,000 distinct CDR3 sequences, approximately 21% seen once. General study findings and limits: Possibly reflecting memory cells re-expressing CD45RA, a few larger clonotypes occurred in naive repertoires, especially CD8.

Material for sequencing was naive CD8+ T cells from blood. The origin of the receptors is a human donor in good health.

In nucleotides, the CDR3 is TGTGCCAGCAGTCAAACAGGCTACAATCAGCCCCAGCATTTT. Its protein product is CASSQTGYNQPQHF. V gene TRBV28 combines with J gene TRBJ1-5; D possibly corresponds to TRBD1 (5 bases). V lost 5 bases, J lost 3 bases, and 11 bases lay in between. Germline CDR1 MDHEN, CDR2 SYDVKM. This CDR3 has 14 residues.

This clonotype has ten or more counts. The DNA for the CDR3 is TGTGCCAGCAGTGCTGACAGATCAGCCAAAAACATTCAGTACTTC. It encodes CASSADRSAKNIQYF. J is TRBJ2-4 and V is TRBV6-6; D is possibly TRBD1 (5 bases). V shed 5 bases and J shed 0 bases, with 11 bases lying between them. Germline CDR1 and CDR2: MNHNY and SVGAGI (reference sequence). The CDR3 has 15 residues.

The chain combines TRBV30 with TRBJ2-1, with 7 bases matching TRBD1. Germline V lookup: CDR1 GTSNPN, CDR2 SVGIG (reference sequence). V shed 2 bases, J shed 4 bases, and the junction held 5 bases outside the gene matches. This CDR3 is 14 amino acids long. CDR3 in amino acids: CAWSWDSKYNEQFF. The CDR3 DNA is TGTGCCTGGAGTTGGGACAGCAAATACAATGAGCAGTTCTTC.

V gene TRBV6-5 combines with J gene TRBJ2-7, with TRBD2 as a possible D gene (5 bases). V lost 1 base and J 2 bases, leaving 9 bases between the germline ends. The CDR3 runs to 14 residues. Germline CDR1 MNHEY, CDR2 SVGAGI. The CDR3, as DNA: TGTGCCAGCAGTTACTTGGGAGACGCCTACGAGCAGTACTTC. Residues: CASSYLGDAYEQYF.

The chain carries TRBV5-6 and TRBJ2-1; 8 nucleotides agree with TRBD2. The CDR3 totals 15 residues. CDR1 SGHDT and CDR2 YYEEEE come from the germline V gene. J lost 6 bases, V lost 0 bases, and 5 bases had no gene match. This chain's CDR3 is CASSLDLAGINEQFF. The CDR3 DNA sequence: TGTGCCAGCAGCTTGGATTTAGCGGGAATCAATGAGCAGTTCTTC. The variable domain in full, with the rest retrieved from reference TRBV5-6 and TRBJ2-1, is DAGVTQSPTHLIKTRGQQVTLRCSPKSGHDTVSWYQQALGQGPQFIFQYYEEEERQRGNFPDRFSGHQFPNYSSELNVNALLLGDSALYLCASSLDLAGINEQFFGPGTRLTVL.

This clonotype turned up a few times. The V call is TRBV9, the J call TRBJ1-6, with D perhaps TRBD1 (5 bases). The V end was cut by 4 bases, the J end by 0 bases, with 11 bases between. CDR1 is SGDLS, CDR2 YYNGEE, per germline. The CDR3 sequence is 16 residues long. The CDR3 DNA is TGTGCCAGCAGCTCAGGGAGCCCCTCCTATAATTCACCCCTCCACTTT. Translated: CASSSGSPSYNSPLHF.

The rearrangement joins TRBV7-9 to TRBJ2-7; D is possibly TRBD2 (6 bases). The CDR3 runs to 14 residues. Trimming pared 5 bases from V and 4 bases from J, leaving 15 bases between. Germline-derived CDR1 and CDR2 are SEHNR and FQNEAQ (reference sequence). The CDR3, as DNA: TGTGCCAGCAGCGTCCGGGAGACGAATTACGAGCAGTACTTC. Protein product: CASSVRETNYEQYF. Full variable domain (outside the CDR3, taken from reference TRBV7-9 and TRBJ2-7): DTGVSQNPRHKITKRGQNVTFRCDPISEHNRLYWYRQTLGQGPEFLTYFQNEAQLEKSRLLSDRFSAERPKGSFSTLEIQRTEQGDSAMYLCASSVRETNYEQYFGPGTRLTVT.

This clonotype was observed a handful of times. The J gene is TRBJ2-3, the V gene TRBV20-1; the match to TRBD2 covers 8 bases. The length of the CDR3 is 15 residues. Germline-derived CDR1 and CDR2 are DFQATT and SNEGSKA (reference sequence). The V gene end was trimmed by 3 bases and the J gene end by 2 bases; junction bases not matched to a gene: 7. The CDR3 region is CSASDGRDNTDTQYF. The CDR3 nucleotides are TGCAGTGCTAGCGACGGGAGGGATAACACAGATACGCAGTATTTT.

The chain uses TRBV7-9 and TRBJ2-7; TRBD2 agrees at 8 bases. Germline trimming cut 1 base from V and 4 bases from J; bases unmatched to any gene: 6. Germline V gene data show CDR1 as SEHNR and CDR2 as FQNEAQ (reference sequence). The CDR3 extends over 15 amino acids. The DNA of the CDR3 is TGTGCCAGCAGCTTAGGCGGAACTAGCGGTTACGAGCAGTACTTC. Protein product: CASSLGGTSGYEQYF.

The chain employs TRBV16 and TRBJ1-1; 7 nucleotides match TRBD1. The V and J ends lost 4 bases and 5 bases, in that order; junction bases with no gene match: 4. From germline, CDR1 is KGHSY and CDR2 FQNENV. CDR3 size: 13 residues. CDR3 in DNA: TGTGCCAGCAGCCTCCAGGGGGTGACTGAAGCTTTCTTT. Its protein is CASSLQGVTEAFF.

The chain carries TRBV9 and TRBJ1-1; a possible D gene is TRBD1 (6 bases). The CDR3 is made up of 14 amino acids. Germline assignment: CDR1 SGDLS and CDR2 YYNGEE. Trimming cost V 4 bases and J 0 bases, with 10 bases left between them. The CDR3: CASSPGGLNTEAFF. In DNA, the CDR3 is TGTGCCAGCAGCCCGGGGGGGCTGAACACTGAAGCTTTCTTT.

The chain combines TRBV20-1 with TRBJ2-7; 8 nucleotides line up with TRBD2. The junction had 8 bases not matched to a gene; V was cut back by 6 bases and J by 1 base. This CDR3 is built from 14 residues. Germline CDR1 reads DFQATT; CDR2 reads SNEGSKA (reference sequence). The CDR3: CSATGTSGSYEQYF. Here the CDR3 DNA reads TGCAGTGCCACCGGGACTAGTGGTTCCTACGAGCAGTACTTC.

This clonotype was recorded only once. The gene calls are TRBV3-1 and TRBJ2-7; 9 bases line up with TRBD1. V trimming: 4 bases; J trimming: 4 bases; junction bases outside the gene matches: 8. CDR3 length: 15 residues. The germline CDR1 and CDR2 sequences are LGHDT and YNNKEL (reference sequence). The CDR3 DNA is TGTGCCAGCAGCCCCCGGACAGGGGCCATGTACGAGCAGTACTTC. Translated: CASSPRTGAMYEQYF.

This clonotype was found a few times. The rearrangement uses TRBV15 and TRBJ2-2; D unresolved. This CDR3 contains 12 residues. From germline, CDR1 is LNHNV and CDR2 YYDKDF (reference sequence). Trimming took 0 bases from V and 4 from J, leaving 0 bases between them. The CDR3 DNA is TGTGCCACCAGCAGAGACACCGGGGAGCTGTTTTTT. This gives the protein CATSRDTGELFF.

The rearrangement joins TRBV7-9 to TRBJ1-3; D is uncertain. Germline V gene data show CDR1 as SEHNR and CDR2 as FQNEAQ (reference sequence). This CDR3 is built from 15 residues. Trimming took off 1 base at V and 0 bases at J, with 7 bases between the two ends. CDR3 protein: CASSLGVPSGNTIYF. The CDR3 DNA is TGTGCCAGCAGCTTAGGGGTCCCCTCTGGAAACACCATATATTTT.

This clonotype occurred many times. This chain links TRBV6-5 with TRBJ1-1; D is unresolved. The CDR3 length is 13 residues. The V gene's germline CDR1 is MNHEY and CDR2 SVGAGI. Deletions cut 8 bases from V and 4 bases from J, with 14 bases between. The CDR3 here is CASFLHRGTEAFF. For the CDR3, the DNA is TGTGCCAGCTTTCTCCACCGAGGCACTGAAGCTTTCTTT.

This clonotype was seen more than once but under ten times. V gene TRBV28 combines with J gene TRBJ2-7; a possible D gene is TRBD2 (6 bases). The germline gives CDR1 MDHEN, CDR2 SYDVKM. This CDR3 is 17 amino acids long. Trimming took 4 bases from V and 5 from J, leaving 24 bases between them. The CDR3 DNA reads as TGTGCCAGCAGTTCAGGGCCCGTAATCACCCGGAGGGACGAGCAGTACTTC. Protein product: CASSSGPVITRRDEQYF.

This clonotype was picked up a small number of times. This chain connects TRBV14 to TRBJ2-1; 10 bases line up with TRBD2. With V trimmed by 2 bases and J by 4 bases, 11 bases remained unmatched. The CDR3 contains 18 residues. Germline V gene sequence: CDR1 SGHDN, CDR2 FVKESK. CDR3 protein: CASSQPGSSGSWYNEQFF. CDR3 sequence (DNA): TGTGCCAGCAGCCAACCTGGATCTAGCGGGAGTTGGTACAATGAGCAGTTCTTC.

The V call is TRBV28, the J call TRBJ2-1; D is unclear. V shed 6 bases and J shed 1 base, with 13 bases lying between them. This CDR3 has 15 amino acids. The V gene's germline CDR1 is MDHEN and CDR2 SYDVKM. CDR3 sequence reads: CASRSPGVSYNEQFF. The CDR3 region has the DNA TGTGCCAGCAGGAGCCCTGGGGTTTCCTACAATGAGCAGTTCTTC.

This sequence joins TRBV12-3 or TRBV12-4 and TRBJ2-1; no reliable D call. The length of the CDR3 is 14 residues. The V end lost 3 bases, the J end lost 4 bases, and 10 bases lay between the germline ends. For the CDR3, the DNA is TGTGCCAGCAGTTTGGTGTCGGATTACAATGAGCAGTTCTTC. Its translation is CASSLVSDYNEQFF.

This sequence joins TRBV29-1 and TRBJ2-1; D is possibly TRBD2 (6 bases). Per the germline V gene, CDR1 is SQVTM and CDR2 is ANQGSEA. The CDR3 loop spans 12 amino acids. The ends were cut back, 3 bases at V and 5 bases at J, with 8 bases in the middle. DNA of the CDR3: TGCAGCGTTGACCCGGGAGACAATGAGCAGTTCTTC. Its translation: CSVDPGDNEQFF.

This clonotype came up a few times. This rearrangement joins TRBV13 to TRBJ1-1, with D uncertain. The germline V gene encodes CDR1 PRHDT and CDR2 FYEKMQ (reference sequence). V shed 0 bases and J shed 4 bases, with 12 bases lying between them. The CDR3 length is 15 residues. The CDR3 coding sequence is TGTGCCAGCAGCTTAGGACAGACCAGCAGCACTGAAGCTTTCTTT. This sequence encodes CASSLGQTSSTEAFF.